The present entry profiles one TCR beta chain with its context. The sample comes from a study of blood T cell repertoires in COVID-19. About the study: Italy, Spain and the United States were the sources of the convalescent and acute COVID-19 samples.

Here immunoSEQ multiplex PCR was the method, and the copy in TCRdb shows in-frame clones only, minus some. The table includes about 120,000 clones, 80% to 90% detected once. The germline V gene has CDR1 MNHEY and CDR2 SMNVEV (reference sequence). This CDR3 comprises 15 residues. Trimming removed 6 bases from V and 2 bases from J, with 16 bases in between. Sequencing input: peripheral blood. The chain is built from TRBV27 and TRBJ1-1, with TRBD1 as a possible D gene (6 bases). The sequence derives from a woman between 70 and 85 years old with acute or convalescent COVID-19. The CDR3 loop reads CASSLSPRGNTEAFF. CDR3 DNA: TGTGCCAGCAGCCTAAGCCCCAGGGGTAACACTGAAGCTTTCTTT.